These T cell receptor beta chains were read from a single sample in a study. TCRdb called the RT-PCR reads again in MiXCR, with one record for every CDR3 protein. The data contain about 700,000 distinct CDR3 sequences, approximately 14% of them singletons. Material for sequencing was memory CD4+ T cells from blood. The origin of the receptors is a female donor in good health, serving as a healthy control. The CDR3 runs from the conserved cysteine through the conserved F or W. The D gene is left open where the match is weak. Clone size is shown for a subset of rows, as once, few, many or a class of expanded clone.

d_call | j_call | v_call | clone_size | cdr3_aa | cdr3_nt
. | TRBJ2-1 | TRBV28 | . | CASSYYSDEQFF | TGTGCCAGCAGTTACTACAGCGATGAGCAGTTCTTC
. | TRBJ2-5 | TRBV18 | . | CASSPPATRETQYF | TGTGCCAGCTCCCCTCCTGCCACGAGAGAGACCCAGTACTTC
TRBD1 | TRBJ1-2 | TRBV27 | . | CASRRTGEGQCTF | TGTGCCAGCAGGCGTACAGGGGAGGGGCAGTGCACCTTC
TRBD1 | TRBJ1-2 | TRBV4-2 | few | CASSQVFPGQGDGYTF | TGTGCCAGCAGCCAAGTCTTTCCGGGACAGGGGGACGGCTACACCTTC
TRBD1 | TRBJ1-4 | TRBV6-2/TRBV6-3 | . | CASSLAGQTTNEKLFF | TGTGCCAGCAGCCTGGCGGGACAGACAACTAATGAAAAACTGTTTTTT
TRBD2 | TRBJ2-5 | TRBV20-1 | many | CSAPLPTSAQETQYF | TGCAGTGCGCCACTACCTACTAGCGCACAAGAGACCCAGTACTTC
. | TRBJ2-1 | TRBV14 | . | CASSQDWAEQFF | TGTGCCAGCAGCCAAGATTGGGCTGAGCAGTTCTTC
TRBD1 | TRBJ1-1 | TRBV7-9 | many | CASSFGTGGPTEAFF | TGTGCCAGCAGCTTCGGGACAGGGGGGCCGACTGAAGCTTTCTTT
. | TRBJ2-7 | TRBV7-3 | . | CAGWGTPLGDYEQYF | TGTGCCGGGTGGGGCACTCCATTAGGGGACTACGAGCAGTACTTC
. | TRBJ2-1 | TRBV12-3/TRBV12-4 | many | CASSFNRAGEQFF | TGTGCCAGCAGTTTTAACAGGGCCGGTGAGCAGTTCTTC
. | TRBJ2-1 | TRBV18 | . | CASSPLGSTGKQFF | TGTGCCAGCTCACCCCTCGGAAGTACAGGGAAGCAGTTCTTC
TRBD1 | TRBJ2-2 | TRBV28 | few | CASSLAGQGSGELFF | TGTGCCAGCAGTTTAGCCGGACAGGGCTCCGGGGAGCTGTTTTTT
. | TRBJ2-1 | TRBV7-2 | . | CASSLDPGRNEQFF | TGTGCCAGCAGCTTAGATCCAGGGCGGAATGAGCAGTTCTTC
. | TRBJ2-1 | TRBV4-2 | many | CASSQVGSSSGHNEQFF | TGTGCCAGCAGCCAAGTCGGGAGCTCCTCCGGGCACAATGAGCAGTTCTTC
. | TRBJ2-1 | TRBV11-1 | . | CASTSMGVYNEQFF | TGTGCCAGCACTAGCATGGGGGTCTACAATGAGCAGTTCTTC
. | TRBJ1-2 | TRBV18 | few | CASSPLDGYTF | TGTGCCAGCTCACCATTGGATGGCTACACCTTC
TRBD1 | TRBJ1-2 | TRBV7-2 | few | CASSLQGAQYYGYTF | TGTGCCAGCAGCTTACAGGGGGCGCAGTACTATGGCTACACCTTC
. | TRBJ1-1 | TRBV29-1 | few | CSAQNLLADAFF | TGCAGCGCACAAAACCTTTTGGCGGATGCTTTCTTT
. | TRBJ2-3 | TRBV5-1 | . | CASGSGTDTQYF | TGCGCCAGTGGATCGGGAACAGATACGCAGTATTTT
. | TRBJ2-2 | TRBV27 | few | CASSRMNTGELFF | TGTGCCAGCAGCCGTATGAACACCGGGGAGCTGTTTTTT
. | TRBJ1-1 | TRBV6-6 | few | CASSYPQESTEAFF | TGTGCCAGCAGTTACCCACAGGAGTCCACTGAAGCTTTCTTT
. | TRBJ2-5 | TRBV2 | few | CASNRDSNLAETQYF | TGTGCCAGCAACCGGGACTCCAATCTCGCCGAGACCCAGTACTTC
TRBD1 | TRBJ1-1 | TRBV10-3 | . | CAIRGTGDNTEAFF | TGTGCCATCAGAGGGACAGGGGATAACACTGAAGCTTTCTTT
. | TRBJ1-4 | TRBV20-1 | . | CSARGGAGLVNEKLFF | TGCAGTGCTAGAGGTGGGGCAGGGTTAGTTAATGAAAAACTGTTTTTT
. | TRBJ1-4 | TRBV4-3 | . | CASSQVSVGSVEKLFF | TGCGCCAGCAGCCAAGTGTCAGTGGGTTCAGTTGAAAAACTGTTTTTT
. | TRBJ1-1 | TRBV5-1 | many | CASSTLKDFSEAFF | TGCGCCAGCAGCACGCTTAAGGATTTCTCTGAAGCTTTCTTT
. | TRBJ2-3 | TRBV6-2/TRBV6-3 | few | CASRAEKRTDTQYF | TGTGCCAGCAGGGCGGAAAAGAGGACAGATACGCAGTATTTT
TRBD2 | TRBJ2-3 | TRBV20-1 | many | CSADAGGQADTQYF | TGCAGTGCTGACGCGGGAGGGCAGGCGGATACGCAGTATTTT
TRBD2 | TRBJ2-7 | TRBV9 | few | CASSFGLAGESYEQYF | TGTGCCAGCAGTTTTGGACTAGCGGGAGAATCCTACGAGCAGTACTTC
TRBD1 | TRBJ1-2 | TRBV29-1 | many | CSALATGVYGYTF | TGCAGCGCCCTAGCGACAGGGGTGTATGGCTACACCTTC
. | TRBJ1-1 | TRBV29-1 | . | CSYKEGNLNTEAFF | TGCAGCTACAAAGAAGGTAATTTGAACACTGAAGCTTTCTTT
. | TRBJ1-2 | TRBV5-1 | . | CASSLTGKDGYTF | TGCGCCAGCAGCTTGACAGGGAAGGATGGCTACACCTTC
. | TRBJ2-1 | TRBV7-9 | few | CASSLATGLVGNEQFF | TGTGCCAGCAGCTTAGCGACCGGGCTCGTCGGCAATGAGCAGTTCTTC
. | TRBJ2-5 | TRBV5-8 | many | CASSLSWGIVETQYF | TGTGCCAGCAGCTTATCATGGGGGATTGTGGAGACCCAGTACTTC
. | TRBJ2-7 | TRBV5-4 | . | CASSYEAGRDYEQYF | TGTGCCAGCAGCTACGAGGCGGGCAGGGACTACGAGCAGTACTTC
. | TRBJ2-7 | TRBV9 | . | CASSPQVGRYEQYF | TGTGCCAGCAGCCCTCAGGTGGGGAGATACGAGCAGTACTTC